The sequence of this T cell receptor beta chain was determined in a study of blood T cell repertoires in COVID-19. Study-wide background: Material from acute and convalescent COVID-19 was sourced from the United States, Italy and Spain. In each case, the material was cDNA or gDNA derived from T cells, B-cell-depleted T cells, or PBMCs.

Original data processing: Amplified reference gene primers provided the basis for estimating nucleated cell counts. Clones were sequenced by immunoSEQ multiplex PCR, and TCRdb holds only the in-frame ones, with some missing. V and J calls and clone size are copied from that table; D and trimming were computed from the DNA. The sample records around 150,000 clones, approximately 83% being singletons. CDR3 length: 16 residues. The V gene's germline CDR1 is SGHRS and CDR2 YFSETQ. V lost 3 bases, J lost 0 bases, and 14 bases lay in between. This clone has just one count. The TCR sequence derives from a man aged 55-75 years with acute or convalescent COVID-19. This chain joins TRBV5-1 and TRBJ2-3; D possibly corresponds to TRBD2 (6 bases). Sequenced material: peripheral blood. In DNA, the CDR3 is TGCGCCAGCAGCTCGCAGCGGGCCTCTAGCACAGATACGCAGTATTTT. The encoded protein is CASSSQRASSTDTQYF.